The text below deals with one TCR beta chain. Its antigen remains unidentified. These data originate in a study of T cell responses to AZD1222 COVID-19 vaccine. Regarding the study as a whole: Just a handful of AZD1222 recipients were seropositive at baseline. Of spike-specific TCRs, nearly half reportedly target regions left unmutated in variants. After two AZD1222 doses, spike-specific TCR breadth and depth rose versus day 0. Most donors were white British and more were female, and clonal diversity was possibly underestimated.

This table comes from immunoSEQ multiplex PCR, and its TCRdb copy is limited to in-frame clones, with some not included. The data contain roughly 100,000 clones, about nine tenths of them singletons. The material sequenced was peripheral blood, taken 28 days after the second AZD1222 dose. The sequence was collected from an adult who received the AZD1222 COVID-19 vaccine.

CDR3 protein: CASSLAGGDSNSPLHF. The CDR3 DNA reads as TGCGCCAGCAGCTTGGCCGGAGGGGATTCTAATTCACCCCTCCACTTT. The chain couples TRBV5-1 to TRBJ1-6; possibly TRBD1 for D (5 bases). The CDR3 covers 16 residues. V was pared by 0 bases and J by 6 bases, with 13 bases between. Germline CDR1 is SGHRS and CDR2 is YFSETQ. Together with reference TRBV5-1 and TRBJ1-6, the CDR3 gives the full variable domain: KAGVTQTPRYLIKTRGQQVTLSCSPISGHRSVSWYQQTPGQGLQFLFEYFSETQRNKGNFPGRFSGRQFSNSRSEMNVSTLELGDSALYLCASSLAGGDSNSPLHFGNGTRLTVT.